The present TCR beta chain was sequenced within a study of response to subunit inactivated influenza vaccine. Findings of the study overall: Every seasonal influenza vaccination brings in few new T cells, the authors suggested.

CDR3 length equals 13 residues. Trimming took off 4 bases at V and 7 bases at J, with 11 bases between the two ends. Germline V gives CDR1 ENHRY, CDR2 SYGVKD. Each CDR3 protein gets one entry after TCRdb re-called the RT-PCR reads with MiXCR. The sample yields approximately 530,000 distinct CDR3 sequences, roughly 13% seen once. Worth noting for this clonotype: Its antigen is not known.

The sequences come from PBMCs from blood, collected 45 days after vaccination. This receptor was identified in a man aged 50 to 59 who received an inactivated influenza vaccine. The chain links TRBV10-3 to TRBJ2-4; D is ambiguous. The CDR3, as DNA: TGTGCCATCAGTGTTGACGAGCTGAACATTCAGTACTTC. Protein product: CAISVDELNIQYF.